What follows are 11 T cell receptor beta chains derived from one specimen sequenced in a study of PD-1 blockade in mismatch repair-deficient tumors. Assay used: immunoSEQ multiplex PCR; TCRdb lists only in-frame clones, some missing. The data show tens of thousands of clones, with 65% to 85% seen just once and less than 6.5% held by the top ten. The material was peripheral blood, obtained 44 weeks after starting pembrolizumab. All receptors derive from an adult with mismatch repair-deficient cancer.

The chain has TRBV5-1 and TRBJ1-1; the D is unclear. The germline CDR1 and CDR2 sequences are SGHRS and YFSETQ. This CDR3 has 13 amino acids. The V end lost 0 bases, the J end lost 2 bases, and 5 bases lay between the germline ends. CDR3 amino acids: CASSLADNTEAFF. In DNA, the CDR3 is TGCGCCAGCAGCTTGGCCGACAACACTGAAGCTTTCTTT.

This clone was counted once. The chain couples TRBV5-1 to TRBJ1-1; no clear D. Germline values: CDR1 SGHRS, CDR2 YFSETQ. The CDR3 is 18 residues long. V lost 0 bases, J lost 0 bases, and 18 bases lay in between. CDR3 bases: TGCGCCAGCAGCTTGGCCTCGTCACACCGAGTCATGAACACTGAAGCTTTCTTT. It encodes CASSLASSHRVMNTEAFF.

The J gene is TRBJ2-3, the V gene TRBV30, with 11 bases lining up with TRBD2. After removal of 5 bases from V and 2 bases from J, the junction contained 6 bases not matched to a gene. From germline, CDR1 is GTSNPN and CDR2 SVGIG (reference sequence). This CDR3 spans 15 amino acids. The CDR3 is CAWYPLAGATDTQYF. CDR3 in DNA: TGTGCCTGGTACCCACTAGCGGGAGCCACAGATACGCAGTATTTT. The variable domain in full, completed from reference TRBV30 and TRBJ2-3, reads SQTIHQWPATLVQPVGSPLSLECTVEGTSNPNLYWYRQAAGRGLQLLFYSVGIGQISSEVPQNLSASRPQDRQFILSSKKLLLSDSGFYLCAWYPLAGATDTQYFGPGTRLTVL.

The chain carries TRBV11-2 and TRBJ1-1, with D unresolved. This CDR3 has 15 residues. V was clipped by 1 base and J by 1 base, with 10 bases between them. Germline CDR1 SGHAT, CDR2 FQNNGV. Here the CDR3 reads CASSLVGSGNTEAFF. Written as DNA, the CDR3 is TGTGCCAGCAGCTTAGTTGGGTCCGGGAACACTGAAGCTTTCTTT. The full variable domain, its missing parts supplied by reference TRBV11-2 and TRBJ1-1, is EAGVAQSPRYKIIEKRQSVAFWCNPISGHATLYWYQQILGQGPKLLIQFQNNGVVDDSQLPKDRFSAERLKGVDSTLKIQPAKLEDSAVYLCASSLVGSGNTEAFFGQGTRLTVV.

In nucleotides, the CDR3 is TGTGCCATCAGTGGACAGCCTAACTATGGCTACACCTTC. It is translated as CAISGQPNYGYTF. The chain uses TRBV10-3 and TRBJ1-2; D may be TRBD1 (5 bases). The germline gives CDR1 ENHRY, CDR2 SYGVKD. This CDR3 is 13 amino acids long. V lost 4 bases and J lost 0, with 6 bases in between.

This clone was found a few times. The CDR3 is CASSSSGTLSYEQYF. In DNA, the CDR3 is TGTGCCAGCAGCTCGTCCGGGACACTCTCCTACGAGCAGTACTTC. This chain joins TRBV5-4 and TRBJ2-7; D might be TRBD1 (6 bases). From germline, CDR1 is SGHNT and CDR2 YYREEE (reference sequence). V gave up 3 bases and J gave up 0 bases, with 13 bases separating them. This CDR3 is built from 15 residues.

The chain carries TRBV30 and TRBJ1-1; 8 bases are shared with TRBD1. The CDR3 covers 13 residues. The V segment lost 4 bases and the J segment 6 bases; nucleotides outside the gene matches: 7. Germline CDR1 reads GTSNPN; CDR2 reads SVGIG (reference sequence). As DNA, the CDR3 is TGTGCCTGGATGTGGGCAGGGGGCTCTGAAGCTTTCTTT. It yields the protein CAWMWAGGSEAFF.

This clone came up once. The chain uses TRBV18 and TRBJ2-5; tentative D call: TRBD2 (5 bases). The CDR3 is made up of 17 amino acids. Deletions cut 3 bases from V and 1 base from J, with 18 bases between. Germline V gene lookup returns CDR1 KGHSH and CDR2 LQKENI. The CDR3 sequence is CASSPGPPGVGQETQYF. As DNA, the CDR3 is TGTGCCAGCTCACCCGGACCGCCCGGGGTCGGCCAAGAGACCCAGTACTTC.

The CDR3 loop reads CASSLRDRNRVVPSLGANVLTF. The CDR3 DNA follows: TGCGCCAGCAGCTTGAGGGATCGAAACAGGGTCGTACCCTCTCTGGGGGCCAACGTCCTGACTTTC. The chain has TRBV5-1 and TRBJ2-6; tentative D call: TRBD1 (6 bases). This CDR3 spans 22 amino acids. V was clipped by 1 base and J by 4 bases, with 30 bases between them. Germline-derived CDR1 and CDR2 are SGHRS and YFSETQ.

The genes are TRBV28 and TRBJ2-7; no definite D call. Germline CDR1 reads MDHEN; CDR2 reads SYDVKM. V lost 6 bases and J lost 2, with 8 bases in between. The CDR3 sequence is 12 residues long. The CDR3 loop reads CASRETAYEQYF. As DNA, the CDR3 is TGTGCCAGCAGGGAGACCGCCTACGAGCAGTACTTC.

Only one count was recorded for this clone. The gene calls are TRBV30 and TRBJ2-3; TRBD2 might be the D (5 bases). V lost 2 bases to trimming and J lost 3 bases, with 12 bases between them. CDR3 length: 14 amino acids. CDR1 is GTSNPN, CDR2 SVGIG, per germline (reference sequence). The CDR3 DNA reads TGTGCCTGGAGTCTAGCAGTTTATACAGATACGCAGTATTTT. This translates into CAWSLAVYTDTQYF.